Listed here are 9 T cell receptor beta chains from one sample, sequenced in a study of technical replicates of blood from a few donors. Assay used: immunoSEQ multiplex PCR; TCRdb lists only in-frame clones, some missing. The sample has tens of thousands of clones, around 94% seen once. Sequencing was performed on T cells isolated from PBMCs. These receptors all come from a human donor in good health.

The J gene is TRBJ2-5, the V gene TRBV5-1; D is possibly TRBD1 (6 bases). CDR3 length: 15 residues. Looked up from germline, CDR1 is SGHRS and CDR2 is YFSETQ. Trimming shortened V by 4 bases and J by 5 bases, and 18 bases separated the two germline ends. The CDR3 region has the DNA TGCGCCAGCAGCCCAAACCCAGGGGTGGGGGAGACCCAGTACTTC. Its protein product is CASSPNPGVGETQYF.

This chain uses TRBV11-2 with TRBJ2-1; 9 bases are a match to TRBD1. V shed 5 bases and J 7 bases; nucleotides not matched to a gene: 3. CDR1 and CDR2 (germline): SGHAT, FQNNGV. The CDR3 has 13 residues. CDR3 bases: TGTGCCAGCAGCCAGGACAGGGGAAATGAGCAGTTCTTC. It translates to CASSQDRGNEQFF.

The chain uses TRBV5-4 and TRBJ2-1, with 9 bases identical to TRBD2. Trimming at V came to 5 bases and at J to 6 bases, leaving 9 bases not matched to a gene. Germline-derived CDR1 and CDR2 are SGHNT and YYREEE (reference sequence). The CDR3 has 15 amino acids. In nucleotides, the CDR3 is TGTGCCAGCAGTTATTTAGCGGGGGCACCCAATGAGCAGTTCTTC. Its translation is CASSYLAGAPNEQFF.

CDR3: CASKFVARGSVVRHTQYF. CDR3 coding DNA: TGTGCCAGCAAATTCGTCGCTCGAGGTAGCGTGGTTAGACATACGCAGTATTTT. The J gene is TRBJ2-3, the V gene TRBV2; D is possibly TRBD2 (5 bases). Germline V gene data show CDR1 as SNHLY and CDR2 as FYNNEI. This CDR3 spans 18 amino acids. Between the trimmed V and J ends, which lost 7 bases and 7 bases, there was a span of 30 bases.

The rearrangement links TRBV5-6 to TRBJ2-1, with TRBD1 identical over 7 bases. Germline CDR1 SGHDT, CDR2 YYEEEE. The CDR3 has 12 amino acids. V shed 2 bases, J shed 7 bases, and the junction held 0 bases outside the gene matches. The CDR3 coding sequence is TGTGCCAGCAGCTTACAGGGGAATGAGCAGTTCTTC. As protein: CASSLQGNEQFF.

The gene calls are TRBV12-5 and TRBJ1-5; 10 bases line up with TRBD1. V was clipped by 6 bases and J by 6 bases; unmatched bases: 20. This CDR3 region has 19 residues. The germline CDR1 and CDR2 sequences are LGHNT and FRNRAP. CDR3 nucleotide sequence: TGTGCTAGTGGGGCCGGGGACAGGGGTATGATTCTAGGGGTTCAGCCCCAGCATTTT. Its translation is CASGAGDRGMILGVQPQHF.

The V and J genes are TRBV15 and TRBJ1-4, with 8 bases lining up with TRBD1. CDR1 is LNHNV, CDR2 YYDKDF, per germline (reference sequence). V was clipped by 3 bases and J by 8 bases; unmatched bases: 2. The CDR3 length is 13 residues. The CDR3 bases are TGTGCCACCAGCAGGGACAGGGACGAAAAACTGTTTTTT. Translation: CATSRDRDEKLFF.

A single count supports this clone. V usage is TRBV25-1 and J usage is TRBJ1-5; D gene uncertain. The CDR3 contains 13 residues. CDR1 and CDR2 (germline): MGHDK, SYGVNS. V was cut by 4 bases and J by 4 bases, with 8 bases left in between. CDR3 bases: TGTGCCAGCAGTGGGACTGCAAATCAGCCCCAGCATTTT. Its protein is CASSGTANQPQHF. Complete variable domain (other parts from reference TRBV25-1 and TRBJ1-5): EADIYQTPRYLVIGTGKKITLECSQTMGHDKMYWYQQDPGMELHLIHYSYGVNSTEKGDLSSESTVSRIRTEHFPLTLESARPSHTSQYLCASSGTANQPQHFGDGTRLSIL.

This sequence joins TRBV4-1 and TRBJ1-5, with D possibly TRBD1 on 5 matching bases. Germline CDR1 is MGHRA and CDR2 is YSYEKL. The CDR3 extends over 15 amino acids. V lost 4 bases to trimming and J lost 3 bases, with 13 bases between them. The CDR3 sequence is CASSPLGGVNQPQHF. CDR3 DNA: TGCGCCAGCAGCCCCCTGGGGGGTGTCAATCAGCCCCAGCATTTT.